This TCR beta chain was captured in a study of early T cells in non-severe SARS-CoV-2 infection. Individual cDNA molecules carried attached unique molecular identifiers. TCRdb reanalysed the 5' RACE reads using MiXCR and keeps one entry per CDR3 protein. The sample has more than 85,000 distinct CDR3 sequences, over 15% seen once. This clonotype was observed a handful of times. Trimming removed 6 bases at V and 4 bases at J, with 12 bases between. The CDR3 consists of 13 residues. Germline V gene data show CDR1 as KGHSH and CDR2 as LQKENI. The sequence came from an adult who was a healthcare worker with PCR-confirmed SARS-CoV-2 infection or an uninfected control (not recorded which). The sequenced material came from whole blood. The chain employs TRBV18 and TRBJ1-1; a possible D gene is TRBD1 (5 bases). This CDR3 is CASSPGWATEAFF. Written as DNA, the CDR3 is TGTGCCAGCTCCCCAGGGTGGGCCACTGAAGCTTTCTTT. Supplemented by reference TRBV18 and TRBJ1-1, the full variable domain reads NAGVMQNPRHLVRRRGQEARLRCSPMKGHSHVYWYRQLPEEGLKFMVYLQKENIIDESGMPKERFSAEFPKEGPSILRIQQVVRGDSAAYFCASSPGWATEAFFGQGTRLTVV.